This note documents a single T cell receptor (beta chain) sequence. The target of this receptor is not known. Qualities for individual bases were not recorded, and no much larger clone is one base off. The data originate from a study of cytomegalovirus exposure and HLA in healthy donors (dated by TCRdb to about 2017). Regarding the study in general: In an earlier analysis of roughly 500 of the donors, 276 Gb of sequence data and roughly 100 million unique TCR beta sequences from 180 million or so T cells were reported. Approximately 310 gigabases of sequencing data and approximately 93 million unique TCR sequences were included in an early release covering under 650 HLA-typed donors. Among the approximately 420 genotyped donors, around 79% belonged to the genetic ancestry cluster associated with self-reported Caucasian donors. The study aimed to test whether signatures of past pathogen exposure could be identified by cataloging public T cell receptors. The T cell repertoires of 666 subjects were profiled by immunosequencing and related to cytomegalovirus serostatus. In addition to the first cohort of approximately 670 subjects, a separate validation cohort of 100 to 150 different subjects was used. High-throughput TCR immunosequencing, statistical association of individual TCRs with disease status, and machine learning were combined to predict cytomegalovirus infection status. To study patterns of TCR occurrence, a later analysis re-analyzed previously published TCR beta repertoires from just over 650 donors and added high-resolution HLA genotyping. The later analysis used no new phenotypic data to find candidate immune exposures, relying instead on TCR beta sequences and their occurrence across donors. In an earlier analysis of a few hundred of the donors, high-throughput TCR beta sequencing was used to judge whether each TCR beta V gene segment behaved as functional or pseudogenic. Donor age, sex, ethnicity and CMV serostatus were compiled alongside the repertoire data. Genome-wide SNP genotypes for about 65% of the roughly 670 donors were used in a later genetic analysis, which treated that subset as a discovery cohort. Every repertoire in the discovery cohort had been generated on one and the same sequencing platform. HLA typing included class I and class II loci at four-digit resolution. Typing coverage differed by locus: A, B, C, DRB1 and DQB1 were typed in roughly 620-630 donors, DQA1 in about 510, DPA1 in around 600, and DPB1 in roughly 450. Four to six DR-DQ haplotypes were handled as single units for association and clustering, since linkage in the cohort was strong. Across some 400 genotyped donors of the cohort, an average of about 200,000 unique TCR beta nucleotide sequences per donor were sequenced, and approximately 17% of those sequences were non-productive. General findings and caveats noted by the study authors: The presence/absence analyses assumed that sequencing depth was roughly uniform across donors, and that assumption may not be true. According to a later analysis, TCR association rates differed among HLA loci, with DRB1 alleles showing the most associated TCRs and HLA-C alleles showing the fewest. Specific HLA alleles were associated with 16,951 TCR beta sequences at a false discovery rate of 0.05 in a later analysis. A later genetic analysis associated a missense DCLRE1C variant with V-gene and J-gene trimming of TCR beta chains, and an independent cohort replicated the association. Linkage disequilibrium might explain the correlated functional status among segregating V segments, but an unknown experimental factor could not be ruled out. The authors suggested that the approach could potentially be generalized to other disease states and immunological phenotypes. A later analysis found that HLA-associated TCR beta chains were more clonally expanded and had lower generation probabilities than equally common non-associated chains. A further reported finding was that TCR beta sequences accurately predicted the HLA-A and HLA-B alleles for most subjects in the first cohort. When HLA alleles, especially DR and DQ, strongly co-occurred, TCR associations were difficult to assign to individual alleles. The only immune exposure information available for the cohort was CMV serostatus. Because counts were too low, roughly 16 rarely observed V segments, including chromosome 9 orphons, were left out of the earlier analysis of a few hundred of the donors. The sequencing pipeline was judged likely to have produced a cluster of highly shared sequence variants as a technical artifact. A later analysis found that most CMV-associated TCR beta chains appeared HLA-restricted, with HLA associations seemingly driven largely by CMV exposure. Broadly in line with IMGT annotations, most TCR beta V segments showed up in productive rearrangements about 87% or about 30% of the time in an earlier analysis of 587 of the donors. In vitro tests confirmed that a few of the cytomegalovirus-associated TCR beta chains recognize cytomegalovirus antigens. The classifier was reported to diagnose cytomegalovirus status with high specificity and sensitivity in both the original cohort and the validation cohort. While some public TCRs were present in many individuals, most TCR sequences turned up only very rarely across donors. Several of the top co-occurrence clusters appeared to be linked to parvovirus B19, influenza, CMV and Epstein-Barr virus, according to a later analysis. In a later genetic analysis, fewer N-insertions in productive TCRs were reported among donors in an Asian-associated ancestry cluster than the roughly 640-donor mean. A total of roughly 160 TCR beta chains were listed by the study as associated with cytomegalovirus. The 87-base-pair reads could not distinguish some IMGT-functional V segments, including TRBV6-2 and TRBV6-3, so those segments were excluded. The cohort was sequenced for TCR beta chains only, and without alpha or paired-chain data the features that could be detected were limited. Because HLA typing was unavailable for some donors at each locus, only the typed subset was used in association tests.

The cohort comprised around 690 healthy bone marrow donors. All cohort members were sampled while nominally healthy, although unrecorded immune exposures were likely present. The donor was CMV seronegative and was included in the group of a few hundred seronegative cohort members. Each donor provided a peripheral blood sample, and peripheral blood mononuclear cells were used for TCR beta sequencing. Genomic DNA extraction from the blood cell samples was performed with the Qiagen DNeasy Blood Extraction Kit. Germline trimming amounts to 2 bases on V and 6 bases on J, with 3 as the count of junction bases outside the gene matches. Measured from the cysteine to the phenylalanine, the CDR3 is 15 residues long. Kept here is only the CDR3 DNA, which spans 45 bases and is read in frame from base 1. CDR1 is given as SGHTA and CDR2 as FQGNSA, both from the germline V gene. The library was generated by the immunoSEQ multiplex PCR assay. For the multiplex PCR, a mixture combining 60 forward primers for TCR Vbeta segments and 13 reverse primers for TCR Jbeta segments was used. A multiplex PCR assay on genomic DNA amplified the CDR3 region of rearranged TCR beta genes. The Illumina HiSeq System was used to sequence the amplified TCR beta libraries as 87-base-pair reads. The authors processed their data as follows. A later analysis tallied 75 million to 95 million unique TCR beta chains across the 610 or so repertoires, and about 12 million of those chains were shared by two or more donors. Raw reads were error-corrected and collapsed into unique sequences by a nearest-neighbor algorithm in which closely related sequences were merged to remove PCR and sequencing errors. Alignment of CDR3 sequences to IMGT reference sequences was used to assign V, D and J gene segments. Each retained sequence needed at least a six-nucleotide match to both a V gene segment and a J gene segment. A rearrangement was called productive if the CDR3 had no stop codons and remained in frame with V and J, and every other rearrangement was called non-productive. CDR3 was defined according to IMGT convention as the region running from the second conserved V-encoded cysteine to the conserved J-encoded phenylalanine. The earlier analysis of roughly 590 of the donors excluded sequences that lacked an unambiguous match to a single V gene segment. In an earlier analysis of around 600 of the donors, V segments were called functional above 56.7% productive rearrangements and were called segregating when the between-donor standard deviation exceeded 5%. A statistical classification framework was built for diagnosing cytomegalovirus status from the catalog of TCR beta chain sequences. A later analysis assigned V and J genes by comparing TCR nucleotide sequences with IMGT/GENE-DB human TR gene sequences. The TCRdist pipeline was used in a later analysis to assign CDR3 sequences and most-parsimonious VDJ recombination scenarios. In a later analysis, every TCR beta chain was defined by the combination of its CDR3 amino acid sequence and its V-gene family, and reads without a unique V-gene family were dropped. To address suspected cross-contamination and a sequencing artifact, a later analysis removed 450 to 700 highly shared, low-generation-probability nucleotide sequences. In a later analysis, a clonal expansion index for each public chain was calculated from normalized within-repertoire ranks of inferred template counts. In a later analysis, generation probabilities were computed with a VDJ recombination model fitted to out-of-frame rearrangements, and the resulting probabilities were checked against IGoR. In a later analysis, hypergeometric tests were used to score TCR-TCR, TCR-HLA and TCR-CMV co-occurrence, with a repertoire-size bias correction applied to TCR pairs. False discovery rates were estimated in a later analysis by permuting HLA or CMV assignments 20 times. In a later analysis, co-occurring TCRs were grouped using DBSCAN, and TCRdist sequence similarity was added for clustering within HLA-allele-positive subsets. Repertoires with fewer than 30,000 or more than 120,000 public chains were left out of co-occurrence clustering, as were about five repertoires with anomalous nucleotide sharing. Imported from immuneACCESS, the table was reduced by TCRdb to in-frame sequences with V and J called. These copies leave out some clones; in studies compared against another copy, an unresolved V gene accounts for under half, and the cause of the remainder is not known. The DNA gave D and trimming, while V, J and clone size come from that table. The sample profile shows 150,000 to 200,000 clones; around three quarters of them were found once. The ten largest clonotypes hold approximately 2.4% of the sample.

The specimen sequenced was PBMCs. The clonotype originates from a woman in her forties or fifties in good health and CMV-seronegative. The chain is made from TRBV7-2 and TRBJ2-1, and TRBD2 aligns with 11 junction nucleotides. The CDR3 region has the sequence CASSLIAGGINEQFF. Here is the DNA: TGTGCCAGCAGCTTAATAGCGGGAGGGATCAATGAGCAGTTCTTC.